This T cell receptor beta chain was sequenced during a study of T-cell reconstitution after alpha-beta-depleted transplantation in children. Library preparation (for TCRbeta) was performed with unique molecular identifiers. TCRdb called the PCR reads again in MiXCR, with one record for every CDR3 protein. The repertoire consists of some 200,000 distinct CDR3 sequences, with roughly 14% occurring once and the leading ten covering roughly 13%. This clonotype was found many times. This CDR3 contains 13 residues. Trimming removed 8 bases from V and 5 bases from J; junction bases left unmatched: 6. The receptor was derived from a human donor who donated a stem cell graft to a child with acute lymphoblastic leukemia. The source material was PBMCs from the stem cell graft donor, sampled from the stem cell graft. The rearrangement links TRBV12-3 or TRBV12-4 to TRBJ2-1; TRBD1 aligns across 7 bases. Written as DNA, the CDR3 is TGTGCCAGCGAACAGGGGATTAACAATGAGCAGTTCTTC. Its protein product is CASEQGINNEQFF.